This TCR beta chain was identified in a study of T cells in Graves' hyperthyroidism and ophthalmopathy. The study, taken as a whole, reports: A 13 V-J signature model discriminated ophthalmopathy versus stable hyperthyroidism. Blood also showed most of the thyroid clonotypes that were expanded above 0.001.

Patients aged 18 to 65 had newly diagnosed hyperthyroidism of under 2 months' duration. Diagnosis relied on clinical symptoms, serum thyroxine and TRAb, thyroid ultrasound and orbital computed tomography. This clonotype appeared many times. The antigen remains undetermined. The TCR beta CDR3 regions underwent amplification using RNA transcripts as the source. The primer set for the first-round RT-PCR of the TCR CDR3 was HTBI. TCRdb called the multiplex PCR reads again in MiXCR, with one record for every CDR3 protein. The table lists about 300,000 distinct CDR3 sequences, roughly 17% of them singletons. V lost 4 bases, J lost 5 bases, and 8 bases stayed unmatched. The length of the CDR3 is 15 residues. Germline lookup yields CDR1 SGHVS and CDR2 FQNEAQ.

The sequencing input was blood. The TCR sequence derives from a man aged 25-45 years with Graves' hyperthyroidism. This sequence joins TRBV7-8 and TRBJ2-5, with TRBD2 matching 9 bases. The CDR3 loop is CASSYLAGSLETQYF. The DNA for the CDR3 is TGTGCCAGCAGCTACCTAGCGGGAAGTTTGGAGACCCAGTACTTC.